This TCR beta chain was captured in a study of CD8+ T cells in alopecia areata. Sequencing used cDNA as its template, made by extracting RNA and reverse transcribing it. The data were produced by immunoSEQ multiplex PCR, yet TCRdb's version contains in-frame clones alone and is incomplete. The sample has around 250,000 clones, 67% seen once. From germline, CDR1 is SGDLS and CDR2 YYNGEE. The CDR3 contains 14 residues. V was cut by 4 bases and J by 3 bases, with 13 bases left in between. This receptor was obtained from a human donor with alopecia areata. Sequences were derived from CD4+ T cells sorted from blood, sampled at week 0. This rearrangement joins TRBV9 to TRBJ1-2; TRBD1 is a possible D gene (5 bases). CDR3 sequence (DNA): TGTGCCAGCAGCCCAGGGCGGGGTGACTATGGCTACACCTTC. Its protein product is CASSPGRGDYGYTF.